The sequence of this TCR beta chain was determined in a study of blood T cell repertoires in COVID-19. Study context: COVID-19 samples, acute and convalescent, were from the United States, Italy and Spain. T cells, B-cell-depleted T cells, or PBMCs provided the cDNA or gDNA that served as material.

Authors' data handling: Amplifying reference gene primers gave estimates of nucleated cell counts. Profiled with immunoSEQ multiplex PCR; TCRdb holds only in-frame clones, not every one. V and J calls and clone size come straight from that table; D and trimming were deduced from the DNA. The sample has roughly 230,000 clones; about 80% are singletons. The CDR3 is made up of 14 amino acids. V was pared by 2 bases and J by 2 bases, with 2 bases of the junction left unmatched. The germline V gene has CDR1 SGDLS and CDR2 YYNGEE. The TCR originated in a woman aged 45-60 years with acute or convalescent COVID-19. The chain combines TRBV9 with TRBJ2-3, with TRBD2 matching 7 bases. Sequencing was carried out using peripheral blood. The CDR3, as DNA: TGTGCCAGCAGCGTCGGGACTATCACAGATACGCAGTATTTT. Its protein is CASSVGTITDTQYF.